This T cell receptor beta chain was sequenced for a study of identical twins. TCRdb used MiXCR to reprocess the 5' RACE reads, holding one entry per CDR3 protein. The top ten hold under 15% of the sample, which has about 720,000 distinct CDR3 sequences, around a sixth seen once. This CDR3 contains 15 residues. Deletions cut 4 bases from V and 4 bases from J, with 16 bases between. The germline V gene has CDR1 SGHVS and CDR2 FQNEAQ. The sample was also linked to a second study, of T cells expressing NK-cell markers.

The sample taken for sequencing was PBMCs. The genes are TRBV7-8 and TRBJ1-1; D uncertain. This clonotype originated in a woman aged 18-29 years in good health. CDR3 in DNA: TGTGCCAGCAGCTCCCAATCTGGGGTGGGCACTGAAGCTTTCTTT. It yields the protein CASSSQSGVGTEAFF.